Presented here are 21 T cell receptor beta chains from one specimen sequenced in a study of blood T cells in healthy people across ages. Using a J-beta primer mix together with a sample-barcoded 5' primer, a second PCR was run for roughly 7 to 11 cycles. TCRdb analysed the 5' RACE reads with MiXCR anew, one entry per CDR3 protein. This sample yields 850,000 to 1,100,000 distinct CDR3 sequences, of which roughly two fifths are seen a single time; around 13% belongs to the top ten. Sample: blood. The source is a man younger than 30 in good health.

V usage is TRBV20-1 and J usage is TRBJ2-5, with 11 bases fitting TRBD2. From germline, CDR1 is DFQATT and CDR2 SNEGSKA (reference sequence). This CDR3 contains 14 residues. Trimming removed 6 bases from V and 1 base from J; junction bases left unmatched: 4. Here the CDR3 DNA reads TGCAGTGCCACACTAGCGGGGGTCCAAGAGACCCAGTACTTC. This gives the protein CSATLAGVQETQYF.

This clonotype turned up a few times. The chain combines TRBV6-2 or TRBV6-3 with TRBJ1-1; D not resolved. Between the trimmed V and J ends, which lost 2 bases and 0 bases, there was a span of 22 bases. The V gene's germline CDR1 is MNHEY and CDR2 SVGEGT. CDR3 length equals 19 residues. In DNA form, the CDR3 reads TGTGCCAGCAGTTACGGGTGGAGGAGTCTCCAGGTAATGAACACTGAAGCTTTCTTT. Protein product: CASSYGWRSLQVMNTEAFF.

This clonotype was recorded a few times. The V gene is TRBV10-3, the J gene TRBJ2-1; the D call may be TRBD1 or TRBD2 (5 bases each). The length of the CDR3 is 13 residues. CDR1 is ENHRY and CDR2 is SYGVKD in the germline V gene. Deletions cut 9 bases from V and 4 bases from J, with 13 bases between. This CDR3 reads CAITGTEYNEQFF. CDR3 nucleotide sequence: TGTGCCATTACCGGGACGGAGTACAATGAGCAGTTCTTC.

This rearrangement joins TRBV5-1 to TRBJ2-2; D remains ambiguous. The V and J ends lost 4 bases and 8 bases respectively, with 15 bases between them. This CDR3 is 14 amino acids long. Germline CDR1 reads SGHRS; CDR2 reads YFSETQ. CDR3 sequence reads: CASSVDTSAGELFF. The CDR3, as DNA: TGCGCCAGCAGCGTGGATACTTCTGCGGGGGAGCTGTTTTTT.

V and J are TRBV5-6 and TRBJ2-1; 10 nucleotides align to TRBD2. Per germline, CDR1 SGHDT and CDR2 YYEEEE. There are 15 residues in the CDR3. The V segment lost 4 bases and the J segment 8 bases; nucleotides outside the gene matches: 9. The CDR3 DNA reads as TGTGCCAGCAGCAAACAGCGGGGGGGTTTGGATGAGCAGTTCTTC. Translated, it gives CASSKQRGGLDEQFF.

This clonotype has a handful of counts. The J gene is TRBJ2-2, the V gene TRBV13; D gene unclear. The CDR3 totals 15 residues. The V and J ends lost 8 bases and 1 base respectively, with 14 bases between them. Germline values: CDR1 PRHDT, CDR2 FYEKMQ (reference sequence). The CDR3 bases are TGTGCCAGCCGTACCGGGTCCGTGAACACCGGGGAGCTGTTTTTT. Its protein is CASRTGSVNTGELFF.

The V and J genes are TRBV5-1 and TRBJ2-4; D is unclear. The V end lost 0 bases, the J end lost 3 bases, and 7 bases lay between the germline ends. Looked up from germline, CDR1 is SGHRS and CDR2 is YFSETQ. The CDR3 contains 14 residues. The CDR3 loop is CASSLVPGKNIQYF. In nucleotides, the CDR3 is TGCGCCAGCAGCTTGGTACCAGGCAAAAACATTCAGTACTTC.

The rearrangement uses TRBV6-6 and TRBJ2-7, with D perhaps matching TRBD1 (7 bases). Germline CDR1 is MNHNY and CDR2 is SVGAGI (reference sequence). The CDR3 covers 15 residues. Deletions cut 2 bases from V and 7 bases from J, with 18 bases between. The CDR3 coding sequence is TGTGCCAGCAGTTACCCCGGAGGGGGCAACAATGAGCAGTACTTC. Translating gives CASSYPGGGNNEQYF.

The gene calls are TRBV20-1 and TRBJ2-5; the D call may be TRBD1 or TRBD2 (5 bases each). V was cut by 5 bases and J by 3 bases, with 19 bases left in between. The germline V gene encodes CDR1 DFQATT and CDR2 SNEGSKA (reference sequence). CDR3 length: 15 residues. The CDR3 nucleotides read TGCAGTGCTCCCTCAGCCGGGACCTTGAAAGAGACCCAGTACTTC. Translating gives CSAPSAGTLKETQYF.

For the CDR3, the DNA is TGTGCCAGCAGCCAACCGGGACAGAGCACCGGGGAGCTGTTTTTT. Amino acids: CASSQPGQSTGELFF. The gene calls are TRBV4-2 and TRBJ2-2, with 7 bases that match TRBD1. Germline CDR1 and CDR2: LGHNA and YNFKEQ. The CDR3 is 15 amino acids. V lost 2 bases to trimming and J lost 4 bases; unmatched junction nucleotides: 4.

This clonotype showed up just once. V gene TRBV5-1 combines with J gene TRBJ1-4; TRBD1 agrees at 12 bases. Germline CDR1 and CDR2: SGHRS and YFSETQ. V gave up 4 bases and J gave up 12 bases; unmatched junction bases: 7. This CDR3 comprises 14 residues. CDR3 sequence reads: CASSLPGQGAELFF. In nucleotides, the CDR3 is TGCGCCAGCAGCCTCCCGGGACAGGGGGCGGAACTGTTTTTT.

As to this clonotype: Just one base apart from a much larger clone, this may be a read error. The chain couples TRBV28 to TRBJ2-3; D unclear. The CDR3 is 11 residues long. V was shortened by 3 bases and J by 7 bases, with 5 bases between the two germline ends. Germline V gives CDR1 MDHEN, CDR2 SYDVKM. The CDR3, as DNA: TGTGCCAGCAGTTTCGATAATACGCAGTATTTT. Protein: CASSFDNTQYF.

The chain joins TRBV6-6 to TRBJ2-2; D perhaps matches TRBD1 (6 bases). Germline CDR1 MNHNY, CDR2 SVGAGI (reference sequence). The CDR3 is 15 amino acids. V was shortened by 0 bases and J by 2 bases, with 7 bases between the two germline ends. The CDR3 spells CASSYSRGNTGELFF. CDR3 nucleotides: TGTGCCAGCAGTTACTCCAGGGGAAACACCGGGGAGCTGTTTTTT.

This clonotype was recorded many times. One junction end disagrees with the germline gene, perhaps due to a read error. The chain joins TRBV27 to TRBJ1-1; TRBD1 might be the D (5 bases). Germline values: CDR1 MNHEY, CDR2 SMNVEV (reference sequence). The CDR3 sequence is 13 residues long. Here the CDR3 reads CASSLSGSTEAFF. The DNA for the CDR3 is TGCGCCAGCAGCTTGTCAGGGAGCACTGAAGCTTTCTTT.

The rearrangement links TRBV6-2 or TRBV6-3 to TRBJ2-7; the D gene is possibly TRBD2 (7 bases). Deletions cut 4 bases from V and 7 bases from J, with 20 bases between. This CDR3 is built from 15 residues. The germline CDR1 and CDR2 sequences are MNHEY and SVGEGT. CDR3 DNA: TGTGCCAGCAGTTTTCAGGGGAGGGGGTACAATGAGCAGTACTTC. This sequence encodes CASSFQGRGYNEQYF.

The chain links TRBV29-1 to TRBJ1-2, with a weak D call TRBD1 (6 bases). Germline V lookup: CDR1 SQVTM, CDR2 ANQGSEA. Trimming pared 5 bases from V and 8 bases from J, leaving 18 bases between. There are 13 residues in the CDR3. In nucleotides, the CDR3 is TGCAGCGTTCCCGACGCACAGGGTCGCGGCTACACCTTC. Protein product: CSVPDAQGRGYTF. The full variable domain, its missing parts supplied by reference TRBV29-1 and TRBJ1-2, is SAVISQKPSRDICQRGTSLTIQCQVDSQVTMMFWYRQQPGQSLTLIATANQGSEATYESGFVIDKFPISRPNLTFSTLTVSNMSPEDSSIYLCSVPDAQGRGYTFGSGTRLTVV.

The chain uses TRBV20-1 and TRBJ1-6; TRBD1 agrees at 8 bases. The germline CDR1 and CDR2 sequences are DFQATT and SNEGSKA (reference sequence). After removal of 1 base from V and 9 bases from J, the junction contained 8 bases not matched to a gene. The length of the CDR3 is 15 residues. In nucleotides, the CDR3 is TGCAGTGCTAGAGTTACCCAGGGGGCAGCTTCACCCCTCCACTTT. Protein product: CSARVTQGAASPLHF.

The rearrangement joins TRBV4-2 to TRBJ2-7; TRBD2 matches 12 bases. Germline CDR1 reads LGHNA; CDR2 reads YNFKEQ. This CDR3 contains 18 residues. The junction had 10 bases not matched to a gene; V was cut back by 4 bases and J by 0 bases. CDR3 sequence: CASSRSTSGGSSSYEQYF. The CDR3, as DNA: TGTGCCAGCAGCCGATCGACTAGCGGGGGATCTAGCTCCTACGAGCAGTACTTC.

This clonotype came up many times. An end of the junction differs from the germline gene, which may be a read error. V gene TRBV4-3 combines with J gene TRBJ2-1, with a possible D match to TRBD2 (5 bases). The CDR3 length is 11 residues. Germline CDR1 is LGHNA and CDR2 is YSLEER. CDR3 region: CASSRGNEQFF. CDR3 DNA: TGTGCCAGCAGCCGGGGCAATGAGCAGTTCTTC.

The CDR3 DNA sequence: TGCAGTGCTAGACCAATTCGGGACAGGGGGAACACTGAAGCTTTCTTT. Residues: CSARPIRDRGNTEAFF. The genes are TRBV20-1 and TRBJ1-1; 10 positions agree with TRBD1. CDR3 length equals 16 residues. V dropped 2 bases and J dropped 1; count of bases not matched to a gene: 7. Germline assignment: CDR1 DFQATT and CDR2 SNEGSKA (reference sequence).

In the case of this clonotype: One end of the junction fails to match germline, which may point to a read error. The gene calls are TRBV7-9 and TRBJ2-1; TRBD1 is a possible D gene (5 bases). Germline assignment: CDR1 SEHNR and CDR2 FQNEAQ (reference sequence). The CDR3 length is 14 residues. The CDR3 DNA reads as TGTGTCAGCAGCTTATCGACAGACTACAATGAGCAGTTCTTC. The encoded protein is CVSSLSTDYNEQFF.